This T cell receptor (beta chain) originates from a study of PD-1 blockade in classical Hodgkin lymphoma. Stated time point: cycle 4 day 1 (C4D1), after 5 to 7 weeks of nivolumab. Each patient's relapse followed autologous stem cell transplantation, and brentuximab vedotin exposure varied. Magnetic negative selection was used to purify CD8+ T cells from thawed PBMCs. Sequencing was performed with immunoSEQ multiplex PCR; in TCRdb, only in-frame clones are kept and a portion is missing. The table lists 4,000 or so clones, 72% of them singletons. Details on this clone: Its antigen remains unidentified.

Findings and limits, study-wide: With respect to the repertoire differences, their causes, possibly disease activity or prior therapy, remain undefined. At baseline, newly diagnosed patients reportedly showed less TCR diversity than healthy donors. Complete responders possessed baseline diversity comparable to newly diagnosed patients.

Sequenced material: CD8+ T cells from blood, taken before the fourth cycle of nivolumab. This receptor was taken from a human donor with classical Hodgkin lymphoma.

The CDR3 region is CASTATGVGTEAFF. CDR3 nucleotides: TGTGCCAGCACCGCGACAGGGGTTGGCACTGAAGCTTTCTTT. V usage is TRBV28 and J usage is TRBJ1-1, with 8 bases that match TRBD1. The trim removed 7 bases at V and 4 bases at J, leaving 8 bases unmatched. Per the germline V gene, CDR1 is MDHEN and CDR2 is SYDVKM. This CDR3 is 14 amino acids long. Together with reference TRBV28 and TRBJ1-1, the CDR3 gives the full variable domain: DVKVTQSSRYLVKRTGEKVFLECVQDMDHENMFWYRQDPGLGLRLIYFSYDVKMKEKGDIPEGYSVSREKKERFSLILESASTNQTSMYLCASTATGVGTEAFFGQGTRLTVV.